This T cell receptor beta chain comes out of a study of control samples from healthy donors and cancer patients. The method was immunoSEQ multiplex PCR; TCRdb's version includes in-frame clones alone and lacks a portion of them. The sample yields 150,000 to 200,000 clones, less than 95% seen once. The V gene's germline CDR1 is SGHDN and CDR2 FVKESK. With 0 bases removed from V and 2 bases from J, the gap between germline ends came to 7 bases. The CDR3 covers 14 residues. V gene TRBV14 combines with J gene TRBJ1-1; D is unclear. The TCR was taken from a man aged 55-75 years with colorectal cancer. Source material: PBMCs. The CDR3 region has the DNA TGTGCCAGCAGCCAAGAGTACAGAAACACTGAAGCTTTCTTT. Translating it yields CASSQEYRNTEAFF.